One sample yielded the 20 T cell receptor beta chains listed below, sequenced in a study of shared clonotypes between healthy human individuals (dated by TCRdb to between 2020 and 2021). Receptor amplification or capture employed the immunoSEQ multiplex PCR assay. Sourced from immuneACCESS, this table was stored by TCRdb with only in-frame sequences that have V and J called. A share of the clones is absent; for the studies checked, an unresolved V gene accounts for under half, and the remainder has no known explanation. The sample table shows approximately 940,000 clones, and roughly 72% are seen once. The ten largest clones add up to about 1.5% of the sample. Material: memory CD4+ T cells sorted from blood. Taken with the paper, the label for cell subset or site translates to: CD45RA-negative fraction. The source of these receptors is a man aged 18 to 30 in good health.

This clone was counted a few times. This rearrangement joins TRBV5-8 to TRBJ1-6; TRBD1 agrees at 10 bases. J was trimmed by 9 bases and V by 0 bases; bases with no gene match: 6. From germline, CDR1 is SGHTS and CDR2 YDEGEE. The CDR3 loop spans 16 amino acids. This CDR3 is CASSLVATGGGSPLHF. CDR3 coding DNA: TGTGCCAGCAGCTTGGTGGCGACAGGGGGCGGTTCACCCCTCCACTTT.

The count of this clone is one. The rearrangement links TRBV2 to TRBJ2-7, with D tentatively TRBD2 (6 bases). With 10 bases removed from V and 2 bases from J, the gap between germline ends came to 12 bases. The CDR3 extends over 12 amino acids. Germline values: CDR1 SNHLY, CDR2 FYNNEI. The CDR3 spells CAIGTLTYEQYF. As DNA, the CDR3 is TGTGCCATTGGGACTTTAACCTACGAGCAGTACTTC.

The V call is TRBV27, the J call TRBJ2-7, with unresolved D. This CDR3 spans 16 amino acids. Germline V gives CDR1 MNHEY, CDR2 SMNVEV (reference sequence). V dropped 0 bases and J dropped 1 base, with 13 bases sitting between them. In DNA form, the CDR3 reads TGTGCCAGCAGTTTATCGATTAGGTCCACGTCCTACGAGCAGTACTTC. Translation: CASSLSIRSTSYEQYF.

A remark on this clone: Other DNA variants within this sample encode the same CDR3. The rearrangement uses TRBV7-2 and TRBJ2-1; 9 bases are a match to TRBD2. The CDR3 length is 15 residues. Germline V gene lookup returns CDR1 SGHTA and CDR2 FQGNSA. V shed 3 bases, J shed 3 bases, and the junction held 3 bases outside the gene matches. In nucleotides, the CDR3 is TGTGCCAGCAGCTTGACTAGCGGAAACTACAATGAGCAGTTCTTC. This sequence encodes CASSLTSGNYNEQFF.

The J gene is TRBJ2-7, the V gene TRBV7-4; D possibly corresponds to TRBD2 (5 bases). The CDR3 extends over 12 amino acids. Germline V CDR1 and CDR2: SGHVT, SQSDAQ. Trimming removed 11 bases from V and 1 base from J, with 12 bases in between. This CDR3 is CARIRGSYEQYF. The CDR3 DNA follows: TGTGCCCGCATTCGGGGTTCCTACGAGCAGTACTTC.

The V and J genes are TRBV23-1 and TRBJ2-7; D uncertain. TRBV23-1 is designated an ORF whose function remains uncertain. Trimming pared 0 bases from V and 7 bases from J, leaving 16 bases between. CDR3 length: 15 residues. The CDR3 DNA follows: TGCGCCAGCAGTCAATCGGAGACGTACCCCTGGGAGCAGTACTTC. This encodes CASSQSETYPWEQYF.

For the CDR3, the DNA is TGTGCCATCAGTGATTCGGGAGCGAACACTGAAGCTTTCTTT. It translates to CAISDSGANTEAFF. V usage is TRBV10-3 and J usage is TRBJ1-1; no firm D call. CDR3 size: 14 residues. Germline V gene sequence: CDR1 ENHRY, CDR2 SYGVKD. Trimming stripped 3 bases from V and 1 base from J, with 9 bases between.

CDR3 loop: CASRATLYEQYF. The CDR3 DNA sequence: TGTGCCAGCAGGGCAACCCTCTACGAGCAGTACTTC. The chain is built from TRBV6-5 and TRBJ2-7; D call uncertain. This CDR3 spans 12 amino acids. CDR1 and CDR2 from the germline V gene are MNHEY and SVGAGI. V dropped 6 bases and J dropped 3 bases, with 9 bases sitting between them.

This clone was picked up one time. This chain uses TRBV14 with TRBJ1-4, with 8 bases matching TRBD1. In germline, CDR1 is SGHDN, CDR2 FVKESK. The V segment lost 1 base and the J segment 7 bases; nucleotides outside the gene matches: 8. This CDR3 is 16 amino acids long. The CDR3 sequence: CASSQVSQGAREKLFF. CDR3 DNA: TGTGCCAGCAGCCAAGTTTCGCAGGGGGCTCGTGAAAAACTGTTTTTT.

The CDR3 is CASSESANSPLHF. In DNA, the CDR3 is TGTGCCAGCAGTGAATCCGCGAATTCACCCCTCCACTTT. This chain uses TRBV6-1 with TRBJ1-6; D is unclear. V was trimmed by 2 bases and J by 7 bases, leaving 6 bases between them. The germline V gene has CDR1 MNHNS and CDR2 SASEGT. The CDR3 length is 13 residues.

This clone was recorded once. Other DNA sequences in this specimen translate into the identical CDR3. V is TRBV5-1 and J is TRBJ1-1; D gene unclear. Trimming removed 0 bases at V and 0 bases at J, with 6 bases between. The CDR3 covers 14 residues. Germline loops: CDR1 SGHRS, CDR2 YFSETQ. This CDR3 is CASSLAVLNTEAFF. The CDR3 bases are TGCGCCAGCAGCTTGGCAGTCTTGAACACTGAAGCTTTCTTT.

Worth noting for this clone: A much larger clone sits a single nucleotide away, making a read error possible. At the DNA level, this CDR3 is encoded by other sequences in the same sample as well. V and J are TRBV10-3 and TRBJ1-1; D not certain. The CDR3 spans 15 residues. V was trimmed by 2 bases and J by 0 bases, leaving 10 bases between them. CDR1 ENHRY and CDR2 SYGVKD come from the germline V gene. The chain's CDR3 is CAISESGQMNTEAFF. The CDR3 nucleotides are TGTGCCATCAGTGAGAGTGGGCAGATGAACACTGAAGCTTTCTTT.

The CDR3 sequence is CASSFRPFSADYGYTF. The CDR3 DNA is TGTGCCAGCAGCTTTCGCCCTTTCAGTGCCGACTATGGCTACACCTTC. This rearrangement joins TRBV5-5 to TRBJ1-2; D is unresolved. V dropped 2 bases and J dropped 3 bases, with 17 bases sitting between them. The V gene's germline CDR1 is SGHKS and CDR2 YYEKEE (reference sequence). The CDR3 covers 16 residues.

The rearrangement uses TRBV9 and TRBJ2-1; the D gene could be TRBD1 or TRBD2 (5 bases each). Trimming removed 5 bases from V and 0 bases from J, with 15 bases in between. CDR3 length equals 16 residues. Germline loops: CDR1 SGDLS, CDR2 YYNGEE. CDR3 in DNA: TGTGCCAGCAGACGGGGCCCAGATAGCTCCTACAATGAGCAGTTCTTC. Protein sequence: CASRRGPDSSYNEQFF. The full variable domain, its missing parts supplied by reference TRBV9 and TRBJ2-1, is DSGVTQTPKHLITATGQRVTLRCSPRSGDLSVYWYQQSLDQGLQFLIQYYNGEERAKGNILERFSAQQFPDLHSELNLSSLELGDSALYFCASRRGPDSSYNEQFFGPGTRLTVL.

This clone was found once. In the same sample, other DNA sequences code for this CDR3. The chain couples TRBV18 to TRBJ1-2; 8 bases agree with TRBD1. V gave up 6 bases and J gave up 0 bases; unmatched junction bases: 6. There are 15 residues in the CDR3. CDR1 and CDR2 (germline): KGHSH, LQKENI. Here the CDR3 reads CASSPGQGANYGYTF. CDR3 coding DNA: TGTGCCAGCTCGCCAGGACAGGGAGCTAACTATGGCTACACCTTC.

The chain is built from TRBV9 and TRBJ1-6; D possibly corresponds to TRBD1 (5 bases). CDR1 is SGDLS and CDR2 is YYNGEE in the germline V gene. The CDR3 covers 16 residues. V was pared by 0 bases and J by 10 bases, with 17 bases between. The CDR3: CASSVDSAPKGSPLHF. The CDR3 bases are TGTGCCAGCAGCGTAGATAGCGCTCCCAAGGGGTCACCCCTCCACTTT.

The rearrangement joins TRBV6-6 to TRBJ2-7; TRBD2 matches 7 bases. Germline V gene sequence: CDR1 MNHNY, CDR2 SVGAGI (reference sequence). This CDR3 has 16 amino acids. J gave up 2 bases and V 5 bases, and 12 bases lay outside the gene matches. The CDR3 protein is CASSHPPRAGPYEQYF. Here the CDR3 DNA reads TGTGCCAGCAGTCACCCCCCTAGAGCGGGACCCTACGAGCAGTACTTC.

Concerning this clone: The junction and the germline gene differ at one end; a read error may be behind it. This chain connects TRBV28 to TRBJ1-5, with unresolved D. This CDR3 has 10 amino acids. Germline CDR1 MDHEN, CDR2 SYDVKM. The CDR3 is CASGRSYRNF. The CDR3, as DNA: TGTGCCAGCGGTAGGTCTTATCGGAATTTT.

CDR3 sequence: CASSPLLPPNEQFF. The CDR3 region has the DNA TGCGCCAGCAGCCCACTCCTCCCCCCCAATGAGCAGTTCTTC. The chain recombines TRBV5-1 with TRBJ2-1; D not resolved. This CDR3 region has 14 residues. The germline gives CDR1 SGHRS, CDR2 YFSETQ. The V and J ends lost 4 bases and 6 bases respectively, with 14 bases between them.

The chain is built from TRBV19 and TRBJ2-1, with 11 positions matching TRBD2. V lost 8 bases and J lost 13; bases outside the gene matches: 7. Germline CDR1 reads LNHDA; CDR2 reads SQIVND (reference sequence). The CDR3 has 12 amino acids. CDR3 nucleotide sequence: TGTGCCAGTTCGAGTACTAGCGGGGGTCAGTTCTTC. Protein: CASSSTSGGQFF. The entire variable domain, with the rest obtained from reference TRBV19 and TRBJ2-1, is as follows: DGGITQSPKYLFRKEGQNVTLSCEQNLNHDAMYWYRQDPGQGLRLIYYSQIVNDFQKGDIAEGYSVSREKKESFPLTVTSAQKNPTAFYLCASSSTSGGQFFGPGTRLTVL.